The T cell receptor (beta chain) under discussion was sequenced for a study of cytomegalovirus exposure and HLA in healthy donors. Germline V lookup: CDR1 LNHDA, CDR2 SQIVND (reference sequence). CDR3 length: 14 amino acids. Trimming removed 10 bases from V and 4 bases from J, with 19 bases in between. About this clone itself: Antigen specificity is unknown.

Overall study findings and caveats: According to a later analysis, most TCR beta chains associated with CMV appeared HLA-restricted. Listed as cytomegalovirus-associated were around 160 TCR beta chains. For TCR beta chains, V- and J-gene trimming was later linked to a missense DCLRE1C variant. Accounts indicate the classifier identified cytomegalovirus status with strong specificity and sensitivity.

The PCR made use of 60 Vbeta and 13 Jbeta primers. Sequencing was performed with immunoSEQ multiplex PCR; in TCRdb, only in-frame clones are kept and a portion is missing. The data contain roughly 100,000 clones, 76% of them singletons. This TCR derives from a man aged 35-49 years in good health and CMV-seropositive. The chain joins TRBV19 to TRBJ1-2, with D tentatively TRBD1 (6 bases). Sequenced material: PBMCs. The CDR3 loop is CATTGRSKGYGYTF. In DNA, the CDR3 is TGTGCCACCACAGGGCGTTCTAAGGGCTATGGCTACACCTTC. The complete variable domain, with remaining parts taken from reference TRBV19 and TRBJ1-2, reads DGGITQSPKYLFRKEGQNVTLSCEQNLNHDAMYWYRQDPGQGLRLIYYSQIVNDFQKGDIAEGYSVSREKKESFPLTVTSAQKNPTAFYLCATTGRSKGYGYTFGSGTRLTVV.